One sample yielded the 6 T cell receptor beta chains listed below, sequenced in a study of OX40 agonist ivuxolimab in advanced cancers. The assay was immunoSEQ multiplex PCR, and TCRdb's table has in-frame clones only and misses some. The table includes about 45,000 clones, roughly 80% detected once. Sequencing used CD4+ or CD8+ T cells sorted from blood, obtained in a trial of the OX40 agonist ivuxolimab. These receptors were obtained from an adult with an advanced solid tumor such as melanoma, head and neck, liver or kidney cancer.

The chain is built from TRBV29-1 and TRBJ1-1; D ambiguous. From germline, CDR1 is SQVTM and CDR2 ANQGSEA. V lost 0 bases to trimming and J lost 1 base, with 9 bases between them. This CDR3 is built from 14 residues. CDR3 sequence reads: CSVEDLAGNTEAFF. The CDR3, as DNA: TGCAGCGTTGAAGATCTTGCAGGGAACACTGAAGCTTTCTTT.

V and J are TRBV2 and TRBJ2-5; 8 bases line up with TRBD1. CDR3 length: 14 amino acids. Germline V gene data show CDR1 as SNHLY and CDR2 as FYNNEI. Losses at the gene ends were 3 bases for V and 3 bases for J; bases not matched to a gene: 3. The CDR3, as DNA: TGTGCCAGCAGTGAGGTGGACAGGGAAGAGACCCAGTACTTC. As protein: CASSEVDREETQYF.

This clone was counted a few times. This rearrangement joins TRBV9 to TRBJ2-3; tentatively, D is TRBD2 (5 bases). Germline V lookup: CDR1 SGDLS, CDR2 YYNGEE. This CDR3 region has 14 residues. V was pared by 0 bases and J by 2 bases, with 7 bases between. The CDR3 bases are TGTGCCAGCAGCGTAGGCGGGTACACAGATACGCAGTATTTT. Amino acids: CASSVGGYTDTQYF.

The CDR3 loop reads CASSPWAVAGGDRHYNEQFF. The CDR3 DNA reads as TGTGCCAGCTCACCATGGGCGGTAGCGGGAGGGGACCGGCACTACAATGAGCAGTTCTTC. V gene TRBV18 combines with J gene TRBJ2-1; TRBD2 aligns across 11 bases. The length of the CDR3 is 20 residues. CDR1 is KGHSH and CDR2 is LQKENI in the germline V gene. Trimming took 2 bases from V and 3 from J; bases not matched to a gene: 15.

The chain recombines TRBV7-2 with TRBJ2-1, with D perhaps given as TRBD1 or TRBD2 (5 bases each). Germline V lookup: CDR1 SGHTA, CDR2 FQGNSA. V lost 1 base, J lost 8 bases, and 12 bases lay in between. This CDR3 spans 14 amino acids. The CDR3 here is CASSLVPRDDEQFF. CDR3 coding DNA: TGTGCCAGCAGCTTAGTACCGAGGGACGATGAGCAGTTCTTC.

This sequence joins TRBV4-1 and TRBJ2-7; D is unclear. Germline CDR1 and CDR2: MGHRA and YSYEKL. Deletions cut 2 bases from V and 3 bases from J, with 8 bases between. CDR3 length: 13 amino acids. CDR3 coding DNA: TGCGCCAGCAGCCAAACGGCGGACTACGAGCAGTACTTC. It codes for CASSQTADYEQYF.